This TCR beta chain was obtained from a study of CD8 T cells in Susac syndrome. Random hexamers were used to reverse transcribe an amount of roughly 0.45 to 1 ug RNA. Amplification of TCR beta CDR3 spanned 54 Vbeta and 13 Jbeta via immunoSEQ multiplex PCR. TCRdb ran MiXCR on the immunoSEQ multiplex PCR reads and lists one entry per CDR3 protein. The sample consists of roughly 200,000 distinct CDR3 sequences, approximately 95% of them appearing once. Relapsing-remitting disease, either stable or active, was present in the treatment-naive patients who were the multiple sclerosis controls. Germline CDR1 reads DFQATT; CDR2 reads SNEGSKA (reference sequence). The V gene lost 7 bases and the J gene lost 0 bases, with 17 bases spanning the gap. The CDR3 is made up of 15 amino acids.

This sequence originates from a human donor with multiple sclerosis. This sequence joins TRBV20-1 and TRBJ2-3; possible D gene TRBD1, 5 bases. Sequencing input: CD4+ T cells from PBMCs. The CDR3 sequence: CSEKDNLHSTDTQYF. The CDR3 region has the DNA TGCAGTGAAAAGGACAACCTCCATAGCACAGATACGCAGTATTTT.